The next 22 T cell receptor beta chains were all read from a single sample in a study of control samples from healthy donors and cancer patients. Method: immunoSEQ multiplex PCR; TCRdb's copy keeps in-frame clones and lacks some. This table holds 150,000 or so clones, about 93% found once. Sequenced material: blood. The receptors derive from a man aged 45 to 65 in good health.

The V and J genes are TRBV5-5 and TRBJ1-6; D gene ambiguous. Trimming stripped 2 bases from V and 8 bases from J, with 5 bases between. The CDR3 has 12 residues. In germline, CDR1 is SGHKS, CDR2 YYEKEE (reference sequence). In DNA form, the CDR3 reads TGTGCCAGCAGCTTCTGGGATTCACCCCTCCACTTT. This codes for CASSFWDSPLHF.

This clone came up once. The rearrangement uses TRBV2 and TRBJ2-1, with 9 bases aligning to TRBD2. The CDR3 runs to 16 residues. The V and J ends lost 5 bases and 1 base, in that order; junction bases with no gene match: 6. Germline V gene sequence: CDR1 SNHLY, CDR2 FYNNEI. The CDR3 protein is CASSWGTSGSYNEQFF. In DNA form, the CDR3 reads TGTGCCAGCAGTTGGGGAACTAGCGGGTCCTACAATGAGCAGTTCTTC.

This clone appeared once. The chain is built from TRBV19 and TRBJ1-6; the match to TRBD1 covers 9 bases. With V trimmed by 7 bases and J by 7 bases, 5 bases remained unmatched. The CDR3 totals 14 residues. The germline V gene has CDR1 LNHDA and CDR2 SQIVND (reference sequence). In DNA, the CDR3 is TGTGCCAGTACCACCGGGACAGGGAATTCACCCCTCCACTTT. Translating it yields CASTTGTGNSPLHF.

The V gene is TRBV6-5, the J gene TRBJ1-5, with D tentatively TRBD1 (5 bases). This CDR3 region has 16 residues. Germline values: CDR1 MNHEY, CDR2 SVGAGI. The V end was cut by 0 bases, the J end by 2 bases, with 11 bases between. CDR3 nucleotide sequence: TGTGCCAGCAGTTACTCCAGAGGGACTGGCAATCAGCCCCAGCATTTT. Translated, it gives CASSYSRGTGNQPQHF.

J is TRBJ1-5 and V is TRBV19; D uncertain. Trimming left V 4 bases short and J 0 bases short, with 10 bases between. This CDR3 is 15 amino acids long. Germline lookup yields CDR1 LNHDA and CDR2 SQIVND (reference sequence). This CDR3 reads CASSSPGYSNQPQHF. The CDR3, as DNA: TGTGCCAGTAGTAGCCCGGGATATAGCAATCAGCCCCAGCATTTT.

The chain is built from TRBV19 and TRBJ1-2; D gene unclear. CDR1 is LNHDA and CDR2 is SQIVND in the germline V gene (reference sequence). Trimming removed 3 bases at V and 0 bases at J, with 11 bases between. This CDR3 has 15 residues. For the CDR3, the DNA is TGTGCCAGTAGTATGGAGGGCGGAACTAACTATGGCTACACCTTC. This sequence encodes CASSMEGGTNYGYTF.

V gene TRBV5-8 combines with J gene TRBJ2-2; possibly TRBD2 for D (5 bases). The V gene's germline CDR1 is SGHTS and CDR2 YDEGEE. Trimming removed 2 bases at V and 3 bases at J, with 8 bases between. The CDR3 length is 14 residues. For the CDR3, the DNA is TGTGCCAGCAGCTTCCGGACTGACACCGGGGAGCTGTTTTTT. It specifies CASSFRTDTGELFF.

This clone was recorded a few times. The V gene is TRBV7-9, the J gene TRBJ1-2, with D perhaps matching TRBD1 (6 bases). This CDR3 is 13 amino acids long. CDR1 is SEHNR and CDR2 is FQNEAQ in the germline V gene (reference sequence). The V gene lost 8 bases and the J gene lost 2 bases, with 12 bases spanning the gap. The CDR3 coding sequence is TGTGCCAGCGGGAGGCAGGGGAACTATGGCTACACCTTC. It codes for CASGRQGNYGYTF.

The V call is TRBV6-5, the J call TRBJ2-7; the D gene could be TRBD1 or TRBD2 (5 bases each). V lost 8 bases to trimming and J lost 0 bases, with 17 bases between them. Germline V lookup: CDR1 MNHEY, CDR2 SVGAGI. The CDR3 is 15 residues long. The CDR3 DNA reads as TGTGCCAGCCGGCTCACGGGGCGGAACTCCTACGAGCAGTACTTC. It yields the protein CASRLTGRNSYEQYF.

The rearrangement joins TRBV10-3 to TRBJ2-5; the D gene is possibly TRBD2 (7 bases). CDR1 and CDR2 (germline): ENHRY, SYGVKD. Trimming removed 3 bases at V and 2 bases at J, with 10 bases between. The CDR3 spans 14 residues. The CDR3 DNA reads TGTGCCATCAGTGAAAGCGGGACACAAGAGACCCAGTACTTC. The encoded protein is CAISESGTQETQYF.

The J gene is TRBJ2-1, the V gene TRBV11-3, with a possible D match to TRBD2 (6 bases). The germline V and J ends were trimmed by 5 bases and 7 bases, with 18 bases remaining between them. Germline-derived CDR1 and CDR2 are SGHNT and YENEEA. This CDR3 has 15 residues. CDR3 sequence: CASSQGRGTGNEQFF. The CDR3 bases are TGTGCCAGCAGCCAGGGTCGCGGGACGGGGAATGAGCAGTTCTTC.

In its sample, this clone was seen once. The genes are TRBV11-2 and TRBJ1-3, with unresolved D. CDR1 is SGHAT and CDR2 is FQNNGV in the germline V gene. This CDR3 is built from 13 residues. V was pared by 3 bases and J by 4 bases, with 7 bases between. CDR3 loop: CASSFGRGNTIYF. In nucleotides, the CDR3 is TGTGCCAGCAGCTTTGGAAGGGGAAACACCATATATTTT.

The table lists this clone with a count of one. CDR3 nucleotides: TGTGCCAGTAGTCGTTCCGGGACCGCTGGAAACACCATATATTTT. Amino acid sequence: CASSRSGTAGNTIYF. The J gene is TRBJ1-3, the V gene TRBV19; a weak D match, TRBD1 (5 bases). Germline CDR1 is LNHDA and CDR2 is SQIVND (reference sequence). This CDR3 spans 15 amino acids. Trimming shortened V by 5 bases and J by 2 bases, and 13 bases separated the two germline ends.

V is TRBV7-2 and J is TRBJ1-4, with TRBD1 as a possible D gene (6 bases). Germline loops: CDR1 SGHTA, CDR2 FQGNSA. V dropped 5 bases and J dropped 5 bases, with 9 bases sitting between them. This CDR3 comprises 13 residues. CDR3 amino acids: CASSRGQNEKLFF. The CDR3 DNA sequence: TGTGCCAGCAGCCGCGGACAGAATGAAAAACTGTTTTTT.

This chain links TRBV15 with TRBJ2-7; weak D call: TRBD2 (6 bases). Germline V CDR1 and CDR2: LNHNV, YYDKDF (reference sequence). CDR3 length equals 14 residues. Between the trimmed V and J ends, which lost 0 bases and 1 base, there was a span of 7 bases. CDR3 amino acids: CATSRDGGSYEQYF. The CDR3, as DNA: TGTGCCACCAGCAGAGATGGGGGGTCCTACGAGCAGTACTTC.

This CDR3 reads CASSLATGSVNTEAFF. The CDR3 coding sequence is TGTGCCAGCAGCTTAGCCACGGGATCGGTGAACACTGAAGCTTTCTTT. The V call is TRBV7-2, the J call TRBJ1-1; no clear D gene. The germline V and J ends were trimmed by 0 bases and 0 bases, with 11 bases remaining between them. The CDR3 contains 16 residues. CDR1 is SGHTA and CDR2 is FQGNSA in the germline V gene. The full variable domain, its missing parts supplied by reference TRBV7-2 and TRBJ1-1, is GAGVSQSPSNKVTEKGKDVELRCDPISGHTALYWYRQSLGQGLEFLIYFQGNSAPDKSGLPSDRFSAERTGGSVSTLTIQRTQQEDSAVYLCASSLATGSVNTEAFFGQGTRLTVV.

The chain couples TRBV28 to TRBJ1-2, with 8 bases aligning to TRBD1. V shed 5 bases and J 2 bases; nucleotides not matched to a gene: 4. Germline V gene lookup returns CDR1 MDHEN and CDR2 SYDVKM. The CDR3 runs to 14 residues. The CDR3: CASSMTGVNYGYTF. DNA of the CDR3: TGTGCCAGCAGTATGACAGGGGTGAACTATGGCTACACCTTC.

The V and J genes are TRBV7-9 and TRBJ2-7; no reliable D call. Trimming removed 4 bases at V and 6 bases at J, with 7 bases between. Germline loops: CDR1 SEHNR, CDR2 FQNEAQ (reference sequence). The CDR3 covers 11 residues. The CDR3: CASSSWSEQYF. The CDR3 DNA reads as TGTGCCAGCAGCTCCTGGTCCGAGCAGTACTTC.

In this sample, this clone turned up once. This chain connects TRBV7-9 to TRBJ1-5, with no clear D. CDR3 length: 15 residues. V shed 0 bases and J shed 0 bases, with 6 bases lying between them. Germline V gives CDR1 SEHNR, CDR2 FQNEAQ (reference sequence). The CDR3 reads CASSLAGDSNQPQHF. In DNA, the CDR3 is TGTGCCAGCAGCTTAGCAGGAGATAGCAATCAGCCCCAGCATTTT.

The chain employs TRBV7-9 and TRBJ1-3, with D perhaps TRBD1 (6 bases). There are 18 residues in the CDR3. With 3 bases removed from V and 0 bases from J, the gap between germline ends came to 18 bases. Looked up from germline, CDR1 is SEHNR and CDR2 is FQNEAQ (reference sequence). In DNA form, the CDR3 reads TGTGCCAGCAGCTTCGTCGGACAGCGATTCCCCTCTGGAAACACCATATATTTT. Protein: CASSFVGQRFPSGNTIYF.

Notes on this clone: A junction end diverges from the germline sequence, so it may reflect a read error. The J gene is TRBJ1-5, the V gene TRBV28; D unclear. The length of the CDR3 is 10 residues. Germline assignment: CDR1 MDHEN and CDR2 SYDVKM. The CDR3 region is CATSNQPQHF. DNA of the CDR3: TGTGCCACCAGTAATCAGCCCCAGCATTTT. Complete variable domain (other parts from reference TRBV28 and TRBJ1-5): DVKVTQSSRYLVKRTGEKVFLECVQDMDHENMFWYRQDPGLGLRLIYFSYDVKMKEKGDIPEGYSVSREKKERFSLILESASTNQTSMYLCATSNQPQHFGDGTRLSIL.

There are a few counts of this clone. The V call is TRBV18, the J call TRBJ1-3, with no clear D. V lost 2 bases, J lost 1 base, and 3 bases lay in between. Germline lookup yields CDR1 KGHSH and CDR2 LQKENI. The length of the CDR3 is 13 residues. Written as DNA, the CDR3 is TGTGCCAGCTCACCAGGGTCTGGAAACACCATATATTTT. Residues: CASSPGSGNTIYF. Based on the CDR3 plus reference TRBV18 and TRBJ1-3, the full variable domain is NAGVMQNPRHLVRRRGQEARLRCSPMKGHSHVYWYRQLPEEGLKFMVYLQKENIIDESGMPKERFSAEFPKEGPSILRIQQVVRGDSAAYFCASSPGSGNTIYFGEGSWLTVV.